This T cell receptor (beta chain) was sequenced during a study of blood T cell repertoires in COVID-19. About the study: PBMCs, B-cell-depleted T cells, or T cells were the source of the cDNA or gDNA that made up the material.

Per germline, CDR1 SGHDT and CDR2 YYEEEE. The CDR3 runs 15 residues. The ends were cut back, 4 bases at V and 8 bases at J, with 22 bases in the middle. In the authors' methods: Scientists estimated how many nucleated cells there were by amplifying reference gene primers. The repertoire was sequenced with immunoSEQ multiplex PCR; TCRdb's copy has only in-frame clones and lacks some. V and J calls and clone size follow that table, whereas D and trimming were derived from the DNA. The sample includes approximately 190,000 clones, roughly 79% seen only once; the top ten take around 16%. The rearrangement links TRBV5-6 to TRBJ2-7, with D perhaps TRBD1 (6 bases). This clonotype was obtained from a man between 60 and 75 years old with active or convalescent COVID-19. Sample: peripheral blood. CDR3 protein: CASSAVDSSPGQQYF. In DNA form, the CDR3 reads TGTGCCAGCAGCGCGGTGGACAGTTCCCCGGGCCAGCAGTACTTC.